This T cell receptor (beta chain) was identified in a study of PD-L1 blockade in urothelial cancer. Across the study: When blood samples were assessed, the median T cell count was about 140,000. Notes on the study in general: Prediction of better survival came from below-median pretreatment blood TCR clonality.

Looked up from germline, CDR1 is SNHLY and CDR2 is FYNNEI. The CDR3 contains 18 residues. V was pared by 4 bases and J by 0 bases, with 18 bases between. In the case of this clone: Its matching antigen is unknown.

Synthetically made TCR analog templates were put into each PCR as spikes. Repertoires were generated with immunoSEQ multiplex PCR, while TCRdb's copy carries only in-frame clones and drops some. The table shows about 63,000 clones, with 80% to 90% occurring only once. Documented time point: pretreatment peripheral blood. Here the sequenced sample was PBMCs, taken around atezolizumab (anti-PD-L1) treatment. The chain combines TRBV2 with TRBJ2-2, with a weak D call TRBD1 (6 bases). The TCR was taken from a man between 70 and 80 years old with urothelial cancer. The CDR3 loop is CASSARRTGQANTGELFF. The CDR3, as DNA: TGTGCCAGCAGTGCGAGGAGAACAGGGCAGGCGAACACCGGGGAGCTGTTTTTT.